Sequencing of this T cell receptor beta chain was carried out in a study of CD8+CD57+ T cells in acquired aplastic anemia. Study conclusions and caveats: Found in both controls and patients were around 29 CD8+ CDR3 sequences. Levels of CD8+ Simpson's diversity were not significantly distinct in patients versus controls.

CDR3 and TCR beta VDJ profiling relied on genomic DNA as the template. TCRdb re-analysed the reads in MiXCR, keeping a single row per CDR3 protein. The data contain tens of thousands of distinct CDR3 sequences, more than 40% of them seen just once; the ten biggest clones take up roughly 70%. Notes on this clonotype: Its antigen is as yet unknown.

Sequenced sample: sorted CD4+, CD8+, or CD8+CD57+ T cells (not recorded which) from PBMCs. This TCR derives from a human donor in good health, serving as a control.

Written as DNA, the CDR3 is TGTGCCAGCAGTTTCGGATTAGCGGGATTCGGTGAGCAGTTCTTC. This gives the protein CASSFGLAGFGEQFF. The rearrangement uses TRBV12-3 or TRBV12-4 and TRBJ2-1, with 8 bases that match TRBD2. This CDR3 contains 15 residues. With V trimmed by 3 bases and J by 9 bases, 10 bases remained unmatched.